The 17 T cell receptor beta chains below were found in one sample sequenced in a study of molecular identifiers for immune sequencing clone quantification. TCRdb passed the PCR reads through MiXCR, listing each CDR3 protein once. The data contain approximately 590,000 distinct CDR3 sequences, roughly 23% of them seen just once; the ten biggest clones take up about 0.8%. The sample was naive CD8+ T cells from blood, with Jurkat cell RNA spiked in. Subset of the sample: FACS-sorted CD8+CD4-CCR7+CD45RA+ naive T cells. The source of these receptors is a human donor in good health. Some libraries in this study had Jurkat cell RNA spiked in.

The sample holds a few counts of this clonotype. The chain links TRBV4-1 to TRBJ1-1; D unclear. With 5 bases removed from V and 4 bases from J, the gap between germline ends came to 14 bases. The CDR3 contains 14 residues. Germline V gene sequence: CDR1 MGHRA, CDR2 YSYEKL. CDR3: CASSGSGSFTEAFF. CDR3 DNA sequence: TGCGCCAGCAGCGGGAGCGGGAGCTTCACTGAAGCTTTCTTT.

This clonotype was recorded many times. This chain links TRBV2 with TRBJ1-2; D remains ambiguous. Germline values: CDR1 SNHLY, CDR2 FYNNEI. V dropped 0 bases and J dropped 1 base, with 9 bases sitting between them. The CDR3 totals 15 residues. CDR3 region: CASSEAVGFNYGYTF. CDR3 DNA sequence: TGTGCCAGCAGTGAAGCTGTAGGGTTTAACTATGGCTACACCTTC. Supplemented by reference TRBV2 and TRBJ1-2, the full variable domain reads EPEVTQTPSHQVTQMGQEVILRCVPISNHLYFYWYRQILGQKVEFLVSFYNNEISEKSEIFDDQFSVERPDGSNFTLKIRSTKLEDSAMYFCASSEAVGFNYGYTFGSGTRLTVV.

V is TRBV4-3 and J is TRBJ2-1, with TRBD1 as a possible D gene (6 bases). CDR3 size: 15 residues. V was trimmed by 6 bases and J by 6 bases, leaving 18 bases between them. The germline gives CDR1 LGHNA, CDR2 YSLEER. The CDR3 protein is CASRLGRQDGNEQFF. Written as DNA, the CDR3 is TGCGCCAGCAGACTAGGTAGACAGGACGGCAATGAGCAGTTCTTC.

J is TRBJ2-7 and V is TRBV12-3 or TRBV12-4; D remains unclear. V lost 9 bases to trimming and J lost 6 bases, with 15 bases between them. The CDR3 is 12 amino acids. The CDR3 DNA is TGTGCCAGGAGTCTCGGGCAGATCGAGCAGTACTTC. As protein: CARSLGQIEQYF.

This chain uses TRBV15 with TRBJ1-1, with D possibly TRBD1 on 5 matching bases. V lost 4 bases, J lost 5 bases, and 20 bases lay in between. The CDR3 loop spans 16 amino acids. Germline lookup yields CDR1 LNHNV and CDR2 YYDKDF (reference sequence). The CDR3 spells CATSKPPVGGGTEAFF. As DNA, the CDR3 is TGTGCCACCAGCAAACCCCCGGTGGGGGGGGGGACTGAAGCTTTCTTT.

This clonotype was seen only a few times. The V call is TRBV6-5, the J call TRBJ2-7; 9 bases map to TRBD2. Looked up from germline, CDR1 is MNHEY and CDR2 is SVGAGI. There are 14 residues in the CDR3. After removal of 0 bases from V and 7 bases from J, the junction contained 4 bases not matched to a gene. This CDR3 reads CASSYSASGKEQYF. The DNA for the CDR3 is TGTGCCAGCAGTTACTCCGCTAGCGGGAAAGAGCAGTACTTC.

Notes on this clonotype: One junction end does not reproduce the germline sequence, and a read error may be involved. This chain links TRBV5-6 with TRBJ2-7; 7 bases fit TRBD1. Germline V gene data show CDR1 as SGHDT and CDR2 as YYEEEE. CDR3 size: 16 residues. As DNA, the CDR3 is TGTGCCAGCAGCCCGGCCCAACAGGGGAAGTCCTGCGAGCAGTACTTC. It specifies CASSPAQQGKSCEQYF.

This clonotype was counted between two and nine times. The chain has TRBV6-2 or TRBV6-3 and TRBJ1-1; no clear D gene. CDR3 length: 14 amino acids. Germline assignment: CDR1 MNHEY and CDR2 SVGEGT. Deletions cut 5 bases from V and 5 bases from J, with 15 bases between. CDR3 nucleotides: TGTGCCAGCAGTATCGGGGTCCCGAGAACTGAAGCTTTCTTT. As protein: CASSIGVPRTEAFF.

At least ten counts were recorded for this clonotype. The chain is built from TRBV20-1 and TRBJ2-7; 10 bases line up with TRBD2. The CDR3 contains 16 residues. Germline values: CDR1 DFQATT, CDR2 SNEGSKA (reference sequence). Trimming took 0 bases from V and 6 from J; bases not matched to a gene: 11. The CDR3 reads CSAREGPSGRAAEQYF. In nucleotides, the CDR3 is TGCAGTGCTAGAGAGGGCCCCAGCGGGAGGGCCGCCGAGCAGTACTTC.

This clonotype was observed many times. Here the CDR3 DNA reads TGTGCCAGCAGTTACTCGGGTCTGGGGGCCTACGAGCAGTACTTC. Encoded protein: CASSYSGLGAYEQYF. The chain uses TRBV6-5 and TRBJ2-7; the D call may be TRBD1 or TRBD2 (5 bases each). Germline V gene sequence: CDR1 MNHEY, CDR2 SVGAGI. This CDR3 has 15 residues. Trimming stripped 0 bases from V and 2 bases from J, with 11 bases between.

Notes on this clonotype: A read error is possible here, since a much larger clone lies one base away. The chain recombines TRBV24-1 with TRBJ2-1, with 7 bases aligning to TRBD2. This CDR3 is built from 15 residues. Germline CDR1 and CDR2: KGHDR and SFDVKD. The CDR3 is CATSARRDYYDEQFF. In DNA, the CDR3 is TGTGCCACCAGTGCCCGCCGGGACTACTACGATGAGCAGTTCTTC.

The chain recombines TRBV19 with TRBJ2-7, with 7 nucleotides matching TRBD1. The trim removed 11 bases at V and 4 bases at J, leaving 29 bases unmatched. The germline V gene encodes CDR1 LNHDA and CDR2 SQIVND (reference sequence). The CDR3 length is 19 residues. The DNA of the CDR3 is TGTGCCCCCTCAGACCCAAGTGGAAATCCGACAGGGTTGTTGTACGAGCAGTACTTC. Its translation is CAPSDPSGNPTGLLYEQYF.

The rearrangement joins TRBV30 to TRBJ1-1; TRBD1 is a possible D gene (5 bases). Germline CDR1 GTSNPN, CDR2 SVGIG (reference sequence). This CDR3 is 16 amino acids long. Trimming removed 3 bases from V and 1 base from J, with 18 bases in between. CDR3: CAWSHPMGLRNTEAFF. The CDR3, as DNA: TGTGCCTGGAGCCATCCGATGGGACTGAGGAACACTGAAGCTTTCTTT. Full variable domain (rest looked up from reference TRBV30 and TRBJ1-1): SQTIHQWPATLVQPVGSPLSLECTVEGTSNPNLYWYRQAAGRGLQLLFYSVGIGQISSEVPQNLSASRPQDRQFILSSKKLLLSDSGFYLCAWSHPMGLRNTEAFFGQGTRLTVV.

As to this clonotype: Just one base apart from a much larger clone, this may be a read error. V usage is TRBV4-1 and J usage is TRBJ1-1; D unclear. In germline, CDR1 is MGHRA, CDR2 YSYEKL. CDR3 length equals 17 residues. The CDR3 loop is CASSQKDGWGKNTEALF. CDR3 DNA sequence: TGCGCCAGCAGCCAAAAAGACGGATGGGGTAAGAACACTGAAGCTCTCTTT.

This clonotype appeared many times. The chain employs TRBV20-1 and TRBJ2-4, with a possible D match to TRBD1 (5 bases). The germline V and J ends were trimmed by 1 base and 6 bases, with 10 bases remaining between them. The germline CDR1 and CDR2 sequences are DFQATT and SNEGSKA (reference sequence). This CDR3 comprises 13 residues. CDR3 nucleotide sequence: TGCAGTGCTAGAGGGGGCTTTCCAAACATTCAGTACTTC. Translating it yields CSARGGFPNIQYF.

This rearrangement joins TRBV30 to TRBJ1-6; D ambiguous. The V gene lost 7 bases and the J gene lost 15 bases, with 22 bases spanning the gap. Germline V CDR1 and CDR2: GTSNPN, SVGIG (reference sequence). The CDR3 is made up of 13 amino acids. The CDR3 nucleotides are TGTGCCTCTTCTGAGGACGGAGTAATTCTCCTCCACTTT. It is translated as CASSEDGVILLHF.

Concerning this clonotype itself: Being one base from a much bigger clone, this may be a read error. This rearrangement joins TRBV20-1 to TRBJ2-2; D is possibly TRBD2 (6 bases). This CDR3 is built from 12 residues. The germline gives CDR1 DFQATT, CDR2 SNEGSKA (reference sequence). DNA of the CDR3: TGCAGTGCCACGGTGGACACCGGGGGGCTGTTTTTT. Residues: CSATVDTGGLFF.